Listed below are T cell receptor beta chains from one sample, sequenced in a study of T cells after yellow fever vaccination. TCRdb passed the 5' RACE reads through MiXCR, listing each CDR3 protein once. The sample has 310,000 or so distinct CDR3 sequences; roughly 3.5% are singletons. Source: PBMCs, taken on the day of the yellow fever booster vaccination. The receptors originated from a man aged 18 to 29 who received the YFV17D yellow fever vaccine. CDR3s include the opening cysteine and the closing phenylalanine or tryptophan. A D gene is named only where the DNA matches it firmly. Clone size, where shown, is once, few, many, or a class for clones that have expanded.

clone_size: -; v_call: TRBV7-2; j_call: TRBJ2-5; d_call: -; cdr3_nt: TGTGCCAGCAGCTCAGGCACCGGGGTCCCAGGGACCCAGTACTTC; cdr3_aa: CASSSGTGVPGTQYF
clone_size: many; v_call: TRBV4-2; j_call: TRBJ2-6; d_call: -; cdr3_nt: TGTGCCAGCAGCCCGGAGACAACTGGGGCCAACGTCCTGACTTTC; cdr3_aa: CASSPETTGANVLTF
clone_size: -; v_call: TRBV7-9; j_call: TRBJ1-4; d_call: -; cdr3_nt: TGTGCCAGCAGCCTCAGGGGAAGTGAAAAACTGTTTTTT; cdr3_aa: CASSLRGSEKLFF
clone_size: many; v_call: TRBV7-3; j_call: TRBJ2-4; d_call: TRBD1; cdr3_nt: TGTGCCAGCAGCTCGGATCAACTGACAGGGCTAGACATTCAGTACTTC; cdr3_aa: CASSSDQLTGLDIQYF
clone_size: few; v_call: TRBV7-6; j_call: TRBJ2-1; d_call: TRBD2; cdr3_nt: TGTGCCAGCAGGCTAGCGGGGGGGAATAATGAGCAGTTCTTC; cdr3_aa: CASRLAGGNNEQFF
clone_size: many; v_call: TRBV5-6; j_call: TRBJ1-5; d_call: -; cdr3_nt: TGTGCCAGCAGCTTGCTGGGGGGGGATTATAGCAATCAGCCCCAGCATTTT; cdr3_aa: CASSLLGGDYSNQPQHF
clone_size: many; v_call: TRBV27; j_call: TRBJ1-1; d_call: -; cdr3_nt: TGTGCCAGCAGTTCTCTCCCTCCCAGTGCCTCCAATGAAGCTTTCTTT; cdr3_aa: CASSSLPPSASNEAFF
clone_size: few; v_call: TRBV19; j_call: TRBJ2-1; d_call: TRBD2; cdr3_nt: TGTGCCAGTAGTATAGTGGCGGGGGTGGTCAATGAGCAGTTCTTC; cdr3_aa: CASSIVAGVVNEQFF
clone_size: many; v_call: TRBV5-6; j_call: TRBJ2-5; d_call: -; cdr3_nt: TGTGCCAGCAGCTTGTTTAAGGGGGAGACCCAGTACTTC; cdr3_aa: CASSLFKGETQYF
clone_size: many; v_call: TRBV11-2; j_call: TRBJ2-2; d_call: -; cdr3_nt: TGTGCCAGCAGCTTAGGAATCCCGGGGGCCCTACCCGGGGAGCTGTTTTTT; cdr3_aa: CASSLGIPGALPGELFF
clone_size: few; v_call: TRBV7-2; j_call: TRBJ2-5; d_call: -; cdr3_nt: TGTGCCAGCAGCTCCGAACCGTCAGAAGAGACCCAGTACTTC; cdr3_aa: CASSSEPSEETQYF
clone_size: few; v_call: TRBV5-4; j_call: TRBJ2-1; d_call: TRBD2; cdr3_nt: TGTGCCAGCAGCGCTCCGGGACTAGCGGGGGAGCAGTTCTTC; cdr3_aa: CASSAPGLAGEQFF
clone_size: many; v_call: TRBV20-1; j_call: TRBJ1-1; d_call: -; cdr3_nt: TGCAGTGCTAGTCTGCGAGACACTGAAGCTTTCTTT; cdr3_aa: CSASLRDTEAFF
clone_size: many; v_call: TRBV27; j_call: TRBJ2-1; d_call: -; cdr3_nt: TGTGCCAGCAGTTTAAATAGGGGCAATGAGCAGTTCTTC; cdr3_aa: CASSLNRGNEQFF
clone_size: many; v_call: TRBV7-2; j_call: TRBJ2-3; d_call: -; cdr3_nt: TGTGCCAGCAGCTCCGATAGCATGGGCACAGATACGCAGTATTTT; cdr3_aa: CASSSDSMGTDTQYF
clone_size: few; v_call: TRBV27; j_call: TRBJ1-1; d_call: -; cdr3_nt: TGTGCCAGCAGTTTCACAGGGAGGACTGAAGCTTTCTTT; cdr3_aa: CASSFTGRTEAFF
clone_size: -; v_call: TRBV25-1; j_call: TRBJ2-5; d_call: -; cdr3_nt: TGTGCCAGCAGTGTGACCGGCGCTGTGAAAGAAGAGACCCAGTACTTC; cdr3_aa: CASSVTGAVKEETQYF
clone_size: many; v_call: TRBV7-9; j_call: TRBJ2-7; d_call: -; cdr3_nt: TGTGCCAGCAGTCCCGGGACAAACCCCTACGAGCAGTACTTC; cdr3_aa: CASSPGTNPYEQYF
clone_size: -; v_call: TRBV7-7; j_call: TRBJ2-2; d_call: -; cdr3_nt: TGTGCTAGCAGCGACAACGCGAACACCGGGGAGCTGTTTTTT; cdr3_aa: CASSDNANTGELFF
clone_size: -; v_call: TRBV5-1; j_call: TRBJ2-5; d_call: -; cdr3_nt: TGCGCCAGCAGCTTGACAGGGTCACGAGTAGAGACCCAGTACTTC; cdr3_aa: CASSLTGSRVETQYF
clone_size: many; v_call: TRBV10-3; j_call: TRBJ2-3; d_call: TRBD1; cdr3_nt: TGTGCCATCAGTGAATTGGGACAGGGGGATAGCACAGATACGCAGTATTTT; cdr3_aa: CAISELGQGDSTDTQYF
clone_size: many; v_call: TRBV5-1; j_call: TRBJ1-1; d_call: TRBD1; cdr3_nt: TGCGCCAGCAGTTCTGGGACAGGGAACACTGAAGCTTTCTTT; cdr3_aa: CASSSGTGNTEAFF
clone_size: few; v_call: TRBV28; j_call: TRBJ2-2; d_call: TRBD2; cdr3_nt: TGTGCCAGCAGTTTATCCTTTAGCGGGAGTAACACCGGGGAGCTGTTTTTT; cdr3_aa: CASSLSFSGSNTGELFF
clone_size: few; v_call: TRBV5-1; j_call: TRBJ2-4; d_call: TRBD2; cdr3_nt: TGCGCCAGCAGCATGGGACTAGCGGGGGGCATCGGCAACATTCAGTACTTC; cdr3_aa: CASSMGLAGGIGNIQYF
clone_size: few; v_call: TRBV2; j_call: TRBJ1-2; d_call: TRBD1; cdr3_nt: TGTGCCAGCGCTTGGGTACCAGGGGGCGACTATGGCTACACCTTC; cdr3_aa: CASAWVPGGDYGYTF
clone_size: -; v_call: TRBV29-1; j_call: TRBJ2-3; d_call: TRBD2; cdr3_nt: TGCAGCGACCTTCTAGCGGGGGGCACAGATACGCAGTATTTT; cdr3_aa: CSDLLAGGTDTQYF
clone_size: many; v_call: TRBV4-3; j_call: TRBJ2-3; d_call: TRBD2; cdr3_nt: TGCGCCAGCAGCCAGGTAGCGGGGGGGCGAGAAGCGCAGTATTTT; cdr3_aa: CASSQVAGGREAQYF
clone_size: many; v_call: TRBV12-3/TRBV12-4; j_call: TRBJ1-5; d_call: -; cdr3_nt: TGTGCCAGCAGCCCTATGGGGTATCAGCCCCAGCATTTT; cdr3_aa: CASSPMGYQPQHF
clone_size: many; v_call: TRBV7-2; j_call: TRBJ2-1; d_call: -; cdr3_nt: TGTGCCAGCAGCTTAGCACTAGGGTATCCCTACAATGAGCAGTTCTTC; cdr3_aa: CASSLALGYPYNEQFF
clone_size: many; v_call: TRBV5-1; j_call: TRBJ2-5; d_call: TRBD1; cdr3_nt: TGCGCCAGCAGCTTGGAAGACAGGGCGGCAGAGACCCAGTACTTC; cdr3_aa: CASSLEDRAAETQYF
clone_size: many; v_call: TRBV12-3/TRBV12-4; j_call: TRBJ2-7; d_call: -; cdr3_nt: TGTGCCAGCAGCAGTGACAGCGCCTACGAGCAGTACTTC; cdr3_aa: CASSSDSAYEQYF
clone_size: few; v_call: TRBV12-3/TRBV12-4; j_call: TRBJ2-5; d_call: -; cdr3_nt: TGTGCCAGCTGCGAAGGGGTTACAGAGACCCAGTACTTC; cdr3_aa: CASCEGVTETQYF
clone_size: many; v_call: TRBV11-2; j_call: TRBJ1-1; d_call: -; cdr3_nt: TGTGCCAGCAGCTTAGATGCGGCGGGGGGCGGCACTGAAGCTTTCTTT; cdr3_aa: CASSLDAAGGGTEAFF
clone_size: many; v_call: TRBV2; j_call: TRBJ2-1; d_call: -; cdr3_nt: TGTGCCAGCAGTGGGGAGTCGTCCTACAATGAGCAGTTCTTC; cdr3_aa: CASSGESSYNEQFF
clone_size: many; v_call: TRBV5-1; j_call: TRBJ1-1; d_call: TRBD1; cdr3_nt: TGCGCCAGCAGCCGACAGGGACAGGGGACGAACACTGAAGCTTTCTTT; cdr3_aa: CASSRQGQGTNTEAFF
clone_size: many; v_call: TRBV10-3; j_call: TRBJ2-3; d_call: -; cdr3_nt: TGTGCCATCAGTGCCCAGGGTGGTCCAGATACGCAGTATTTT; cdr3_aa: CAISAQGGPDTQYF
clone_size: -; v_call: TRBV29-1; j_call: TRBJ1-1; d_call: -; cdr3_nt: TGCAGCTACACTCCGACGGGACTGGAGAACACTGAAGCTTTCTTT; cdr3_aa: CSYTPTGLENTEAFF
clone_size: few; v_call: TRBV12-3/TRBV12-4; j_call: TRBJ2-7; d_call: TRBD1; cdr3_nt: TGTGCCAGCAGTTTGCCCCGGGACAGCGCAACCTACGAGCAGTACTTC; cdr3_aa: CASSLPRDSATYEQYF
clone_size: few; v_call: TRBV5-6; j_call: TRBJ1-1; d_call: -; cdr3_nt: TGTGCCAGCAGCTTGGCCTACACTGAAGCTTTCTTT; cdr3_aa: CASSLAYTEAFF
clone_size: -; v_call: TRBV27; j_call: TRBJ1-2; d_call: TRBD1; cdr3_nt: TGTGCCAGCAGTTCCGACCAGGGGGGCGGGACGGATGGCTACACCTTC; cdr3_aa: CASSSDQGGGTDGYTF
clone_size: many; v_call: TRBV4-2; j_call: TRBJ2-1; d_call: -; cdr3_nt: TGTGCCAGCAGCCAAGATAGCCGAAGCTCCTACAATGAGCAGTTCTTC; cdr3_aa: CASSQDSRSSYNEQFF
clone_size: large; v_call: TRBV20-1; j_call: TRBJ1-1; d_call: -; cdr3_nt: TGCAGTGCTAGGGTTCGCGACACTGAAGCTTTCTTT; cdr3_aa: CSARVRDTEAFF
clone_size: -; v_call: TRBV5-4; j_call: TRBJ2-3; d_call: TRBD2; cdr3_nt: TGTGCCAGCAGCTTGGTGGTGACTAGCAGGGCAGATACGCAGTATTTT; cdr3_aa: CASSLVVTSRADTQYF
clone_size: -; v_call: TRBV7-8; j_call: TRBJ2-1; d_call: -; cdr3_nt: TGTGCCAGCAGCTCCTTTAACAATGAGCAGTTCTTC; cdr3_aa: CASSSFNNEQFF
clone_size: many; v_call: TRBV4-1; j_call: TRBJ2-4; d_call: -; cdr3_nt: TGCGCCAGCAGCCACGAAGGAAACATTCAGTACTTC; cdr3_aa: CASSHEGNIQYF
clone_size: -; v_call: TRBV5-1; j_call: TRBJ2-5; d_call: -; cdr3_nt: TGCGCCAGCAGCGCGAGGCCCCCTAAGGAGACCCAGTACTTC; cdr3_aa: CASSARPPKETQYF
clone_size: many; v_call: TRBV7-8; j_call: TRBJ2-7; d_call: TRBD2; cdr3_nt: TGTGCCAGCAGCTTAGCGAAGACTAGCGGGGGCAGATACGAGCAGTACTTC; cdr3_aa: CASSLAKTSGGRYEQYF
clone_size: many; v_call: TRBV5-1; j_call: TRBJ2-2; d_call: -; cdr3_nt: TGCGCCAGCAGACCGATCGCGATGGACAGACGGACGTACACCGGGGAGCTGTTTTTT; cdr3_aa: CASRPIAMDRRTYTGELFF
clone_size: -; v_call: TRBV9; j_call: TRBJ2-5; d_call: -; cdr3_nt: TGTGCCAGCAGCGTAGAATCTGGTCATGGGGAGACCCAGTACTTC; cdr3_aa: CASSVESGHGETQYF
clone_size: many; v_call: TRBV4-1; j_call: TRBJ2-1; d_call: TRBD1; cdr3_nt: TGCGCCAGCAGCCATGGGGACAGGGGGCTCGATGAGCAGTTCTTC; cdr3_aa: CASSHGDRGLDEQFF
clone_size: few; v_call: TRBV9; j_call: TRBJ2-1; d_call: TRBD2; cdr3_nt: TGTGCCAGCAGCGTAGGCTTAGCGGGAGGGGAGCAGTTCTTC; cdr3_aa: CASSVGLAGGEQFF
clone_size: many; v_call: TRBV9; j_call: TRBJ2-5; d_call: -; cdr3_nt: TGTGCCAGCAGCGTAGGGAGGGGGGGCTCTGCCGCCCAGTACTTC; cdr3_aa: CASSVGRGGSAAQYF